Presented here are 22 T cell receptor beta chains from one specimen sequenced in a study of blood T cell repertoires in COVID-19. Sequencing used immunoSEQ multiplex PCR; TCRdb keeps in-frame clones, though not all of them. The table includes 300,000 or so clones, roughly 86% detected once. Sequencing used peripheral blood. The receptors here all came from a woman between 50 and 59 years old with acute or convalescent COVID-19.

The chain is built from TRBV5-1 and TRBJ1-1, with TRBD1 matching over 7 bases. V lost 0 bases, J lost 0 bases, and 8 bases stayed unmatched. Germline V gene lookup returns CDR1 SGHRS and CDR2 YFSETQ. This CDR3 is built from 17 residues. Here the CDR3 reads CASSLVYRGKMNTEAFF. The DNA of the CDR3 is TGCGCCAGCAGCTTGGTATACAGGGGTAAGATGAACACTGAAGCTTTCTTT.

This clone has only a few counts. The CDR3 here is CASAWGGSTEAFF. The CDR3 coding sequence is TGTGCCAGTGCTTGGGGGGGGAGTACTGAAGCTTTCTTT. V gene TRBV19 combines with J gene TRBJ1-1, with a tentative D call TRBD1 (5 bases). Per germline, CDR1 LNHDA and CDR2 SQIVND (reference sequence). CDR3 size: 13 residues. V was trimmed by 8 bases and J by 5 bases, leaving 15 bases between them. The entire variable domain, with the rest obtained from reference TRBV19 and TRBJ1-1, is as follows: DGGITQSPKYLFRKEGQNVTLSCEQNLNHDAMYWYRQDPGQGLRLIYYSQIVNDFQKGDIAEGYSVSREKKESFPLTVTSAQKNPTAFYLCASAWGGSTEAFFGQGTRLTVV.

This clone has only a few counts. The V gene is TRBV7-9, the J gene TRBJ1-5; D not resolved. With 5 bases removed from V and 5 bases from J, the gap between germline ends came to 7 bases. The CDR3 has 12 amino acids. The germline V gene encodes CDR1 SEHNR and CDR2 FQNEAQ (reference sequence). The CDR3 coding sequence is TGTGCCAGCAGCCAGGATGATCAGCCCCAGCATTTT. This codes for CASSQDDQPQHF.

This chain connects TRBV7-3 to TRBJ2-5; 7 bases map to TRBD2. There are 16 residues in the CDR3. Germline loops: CDR1 SGHTA, CDR2 FQGTGA. V lost 2 bases to trimming and J lost 2 bases; unmatched junction nucleotides: 8. CDR3 protein: CASSLGLAGEQETQYF. DNA of the CDR3: TGTGCCAGCAGCTTAGGGCTTGCGGGGGAACAAGAGACCCAGTACTTC.

This clone was observed a single time. The chain links TRBV19 to TRBJ1-2, with TRBD1 identical over 7 bases. This CDR3 comprises 17 residues. The germline gives CDR1 LNHDA, CDR2 SQIVND (reference sequence). V dropped 6 bases and J dropped 0; count of bases not matched to a gene: 13. The CDR3 spells CASSPRQGSLANYGYTF. As DNA, the CDR3 is TGTGCCAGTAGCCCCCGACAGGGATCGTTAGCTAACTATGGCTACACCTTC.

This chain joins TRBV29-1 and TRBJ2-7; D not certain. There are 13 residues in the CDR3. The V end was cut by 4 bases, the J end by 0 bases, with 10 bases between. The germline V gene encodes CDR1 SQVTM and CDR2 ANQGSEA. CDR3 sequence reads: CSVVPGISYEQYF. Here the CDR3 DNA reads TGCAGCGTTGTACCGGGTATCTCCTACGAGCAGTACTTC.

This chain joins TRBV10-3 and TRBJ2-5; D is possibly TRBD2 (6 bases). Germline CDR1 is ENHRY and CDR2 is SYGVKD. This CDR3 has 11 amino acids. As DNA, the CDR3 is TGTCCCAGGCGGAGCGGGGAGACCCAGTACTTC. As protein: CPRRSGETQYF.

Only one count was recorded for this clone. The chain is built from TRBV5-1 and TRBJ2-7; TRBD1 matches at 9 bases. Germline V gene data show CDR1 as SGHRS and CDR2 as YFSETQ. Losses at the gene ends were 4 bases for V and 2 bases for J; bases not matched to a gene: 7. This CDR3 spans 15 amino acids. In DNA, the CDR3 is TGCGCCAGCAGCGTCGCCGGGACAGGGCCCTACGAGCAGTACTTC. This codes for CASSVAGTGPYEQYF.

The chain couples TRBV5-1 to TRBJ1-4; 9 nucleotides align to TRBD1. The CDR3 contains 16 residues. In germline, CDR1 is SGHRS, CDR2 YFSETQ. V shed 2 bases, J shed 3 bases, and the junction held 5 bases outside the gene matches. The CDR3 region has the DNA TGCGCCAGCAGCTTAGGACAGGGGCTCTCTAATGAAAAACTGTTTTTT. Protein sequence: CASSLGQGLSNEKLFF.

V and J are TRBV24-1 and TRBJ2-7; 9 positions agree with TRBD1. The germline CDR1 and CDR2 sequences are KGHDR and SFDVKD. The CDR3 length is 15 residues. The V segment lost 3 bases and the J segment 4 bases; nucleotides outside the gene matches: 6. CDR3 DNA: TGTGCCACCAGTGATGATGGGACAGGGAGATACGAGCAGTACTTC. Translating gives CATSDDGTGRYEQYF.

The chain has TRBV5-4 and TRBJ1-4, with 12 positions matching TRBD1. This CDR3 is 16 amino acids long. Trimming at V came to 0 bases and at J to 7 bases, leaving 4 bases not matched to a gene. Germline CDR1 and CDR2: SGHNT and YYREEE (reference sequence). CDR3 nucleotide sequence: TGTGCCAGCAGCTTGGGAGGGACAGGGGGCGTTGAAAAACTGTTTTTT. Protein sequence: CASSLGGTGGVEKLFF.

The table lists this clone with a few counts. This rearrangement joins TRBV2 to TRBJ2-7, with 7 positions matching TRBD2. The ends lost 6 bases at V and 5 bases at J; junction bases unmatched: 7. There are 13 residues in the CDR3. The germline V gene has CDR1 SNHLY and CDR2 FYNNEI. In DNA form, the CDR3 reads TGTGCCAGCAGGACGGGGGAGGGCCACGAGCAGTACTTC. This codes for CASRTGEGHEQYF.

The CDR3 loop is CASRKAGGEETQYF. The CDR3 DNA sequence: TGTGCCAGCAGAAAAGCGGGGGGGGAAGAGACCCAGTACTTC. V and J are TRBV28 and TRBJ2-5; TRBD2 matches 10 bases. Per the germline V gene, CDR1 is MDHEN and CDR2 is SYDVKM. The CDR3 consists of 14 residues. V trimming: 6 bases; J trimming: 3 bases; junction bases outside the gene matches: 4.

The V gene is TRBV23-1, the J gene TRBJ1-1; D gene uncertain. TRBV23-1 is placed among ORFs of uncertain function. This CDR3 contains 12 residues. V lost 2 bases and J 11 bases, leaving 12 bases between the germline ends. The CDR3 reads CASSQNRSPAFF. CDR3 DNA: TGCGCCAGCAGTCAAAATAGGAGTCCGGCTTTCTTT.

The V call is TRBV24-1, the J call TRBJ1-1; 9 positions agree with TRBD1. CDR1 and CDR2 (germline): KGHDR, SFDVKD. The ends lost 7 bases at V and 5 bases at J; junction bases unmatched: 7. This CDR3 is 14 amino acids long. The CDR3 sequence is CATRRTGTGTEAFF. CDR3 in DNA: TGTGCCACCAGACGGACCGGGACAGGGACTGAAGCTTTCTTT.

The rearrangement joins TRBV6-2 or TRBV6-3 to TRBJ2-5; tentative D call: TRBD2 (6 bases). The germline V and J ends were trimmed by 3 bases and 0 bases, with 14 bases remaining between them. This CDR3 has 16 amino acids. Germline V lookup: CDR1 MNHEY, CDR2 SVGEGT. The CDR3 loop is CASSYGLGGNQETQYF. CDR3 DNA sequence: TGTGCCAGCAGTTATGGTTTGGGAGGTAACCAAGAGACCCAGTACTTC.

This chain uses TRBV27 with TRBJ2-3, with TRBD2 as a possible D gene (6 bases). V was trimmed by 8 bases and J by 2 bases, leaving 20 bases between them. From germline, CDR1 is MNHEY and CDR2 SMNVEV (reference sequence). CDR3 length equals 16 residues. The CDR3 sequence: CASFSSGTVPTDTQYF. The DNA for the CDR3 is TGTGCCAGCTTCTCTTCCGGGACTGTCCCCACAGATACGCAGTATTTT.

The J gene is TRBJ1-2, the V gene TRBV7-3; tentative D call: TRBD1 (6 bases). Germline V lookup: CDR1 SGHTA, CDR2 FQGTGA. The V and J ends lost 4 bases and 8 bases respectively, with 14 bases between them. The CDR3 is 13 amino acids. CDR3 nucleotide sequence: TGTGCCAGCAGCTCAGGACAGCTGGACGGCTACACCTTC. Translation: CASSSGQLDGYTF.

The rearrangement joins TRBV5-4 to TRBJ2-1, with 11 bases matching TRBD2. V shed 3 bases, J shed 6 bases, and the junction held 8 bases outside the gene matches. CDR3 length equals 16 residues. CDR1 is SGHNT and CDR2 is YYREEE in the germline V gene (reference sequence). CDR3 sequence: CASSSELAGDLNEQFF. The DNA for the CDR3 is TGTGCCAGCAGCTCCGAACTAGCGGGAGATCTCAATGAGCAGTTCTTC.

In the case of this clone: Distinct nucleotide sequences in the sample also encode this CDR3. The CDR3 DNA sequence: TGCGCCAGCAGCCTTCGACAGGGGGCCGATAGCAATCAGCCCCAGCATTTT. It codes for CASSLRQGADSNQPQHF. The rearrangement links TRBV4-1 to TRBJ1-5; 10 bases are a match to TRBD1. CDR1 is MGHRA, CDR2 YSYEKL, per germline. This CDR3 has 17 amino acids. Trimming cost V 4 bases and J 0 bases; bases outside gene matches: 6.

This clone was counted a few times. This chain connects TRBV28 to TRBJ2-1, with 13 bases aligning to TRBD2. V lost 8 bases, J lost 9 bases, and 13 bases stayed unmatched. The CDR3 runs to 16 residues. Germline CDR1 reads MDHEN; CDR2 reads SYDVKM. The CDR3 region is CASPPRTSGRSGEQFF. The CDR3 region has the DNA TGTGCCAGCCCTCCAAGGACTAGCGGGAGATCGGGTGAGCAGTTCTTC.

This clone was picked up a small number of times. The junction differs from germline at one of its ends, possibly a read error. V and J are TRBV2 and TRBJ2-7, with D maybe TRBD1 (5 bases). Germline assignment: CDR1 SNHLY and CDR2 FYNNEI. There are 11 residues in the CDR3. CDR3 nucleotides: TGTGCCAGCAGTGAAGGGGGCCCCCGGGACTTC. Protein sequence: CASSEGGPRDF.